Listed below are T cell receptor beta chains from one sample, sequenced in a study of blood T cell repertoires in COVID-19. The table came from immunoSEQ multiplex PCR; TCRdb's copy has only in-frame clones and leaves some out. There are roughly 100,000 clones in the sample; around 81% occur only once, and over 8.5% lies in the top ten. Input material: peripheral blood. These receptors were collected from an older woman with acute or convalescent COVID-19. CDR3s include the opening cysteine and the closing phenylalanine or tryptophan. The order of the fields is J gene, D gene, V gene, clone size, CDR3 protein, CDR3 DNA. D genes are given only for firm matches. Rows give clone size only sometimes, using once, few, many, or a class for an expanded clone.

TRBJ1-2 | . | TRBV2 | . | CASSVSPENYGYTF | TGTGCCAGCAGTGTGTCGCCGGAGAATTATGGCTACACCTTC
TRBJ1-2 | TRBD1 | TRBV3-1/TRBV3-2 | . | CASSRTGVLDGYTF | TGTGCCAGCAGCCGAACAGGGGTTTTAGATGGCTACACCTTC
TRBJ2-1 | . | TRBV12-3/TRBV12-4 | . | CASSLQVYNEQFF | TGTGCCAGCAGTTTGCAGGTTTACAATGAGCAGTTCTTC
TRBJ2-3 | . | TRBV24-1 | . | CATSDLSGGTDTQYF | TGTGCCACCAGTGATTTGTCCGGTGGCACAGATACGCAGTATTTT
TRBJ2-7 | TRBD2 | TRBV6-2/TRBV6-3 | few | CASSSKWGMLAGYEQYF | TGTGCCAGCAGCTCAAAGTGGGGGATGCTAGCGGGCTACGAGCAGTACTTC
TRBJ1-6 | . | TRBV3-1/TRBV3-2 | . | CASSFGGRAGSPLHF | TGTGCCAGCAGCTTCGGCGGCAGGGCAGGTTCACCCCTCCACTTT
TRBJ2-2 | TRBD2 | TRBV12-5 | few | CASGLVHFSGGGATGELFF | TGTGCTAGTGGTTTGGTACATTTCTCCGGCGGGGGGGCCACCGGGGAGCTGTTTTTT
TRBJ1-1 | . | TRBV6-2/TRBV6-3 | . | CASSFSPLNTEAFF | TGTGCCAGCAGTTTTTCTCCTCTGAACACTGAAGCTTTCTTT
TRBJ1-2 | . | TRBV9 | . | CASSVNSYNYGYTF | TGTGCCAGCAGCGTAAACAGCTATAACTATGGCTACACCTTC
TRBJ1-2 | . | TRBV6-5 | . | CASTPDSLSYGYTF | TGTGCCAGCACCCCGGACAGCCTGAGCTATGGCTACACCTTC
TRBJ2-3 | . | TRBV29-1 | . | CSVERPSTDTQYF | TGCAGCGTCGAGCGGCCTAGCACAGATACGCAGTATTTT
TRBJ2-1 | . | TRBV11-2 | once | CASSLQTGGPLEQFF | TGTGCCAGCAGCTTACAAACGGGGGGCCCCCTTGAGCAGTTCTTC
TRBJ1-2 | TRBD1 | TRBV4-2 | . | CASSQEMTGGGSYGYTF | TGTGCCAGCAGCCAAGAGATGACAGGGGGAGGAAGCTATGGCTACACCTTC
TRBJ2-5 | TRBD1 | TRBV14 | . | CASSPRTGGGETQYF | TGTGCCAGCAGCCCGCGGACAGGGGGTGGGGAGACCCAGTACTTC
TRBJ1-3 | . | TRBV5-1 | . | CASSLAPAAAGNTIYF | TGCGCCAGCAGCTTGGCCCCTGCGGCGGCTGGAAACACCATATATTTT
TRBJ1-1 | TRBD1 | TRBV6-5 | . | CASSYAIFQGADEAFF | TGTGCCAGCAGTTACGCGATCTTTCAGGGGGCTGATGAAGCTTTCTTT